This T cell receptor (beta chain) was captured by sequencing in a study of early T cells in non-severe SARS-CoV-2 infection. Turning to the study itself: Sequenced bulk RNA came from whole blood that was unsorted, and chains were unpaired.

This CDR3 is 13 amino acids long. V shed 6 bases, J shed 5 bases, and the junction held 4 bases outside the gene matches. General study results and limits: VDJdb matching, biased toward anti-spike CD8 responses, missed private and CD4 specificities.

This clonotype appeared many times. No antigen is known for it. Tagging with unique molecular identifiers was applied to individual cDNA molecules. Each CDR3 protein gets one entry after TCRdb re-called the 5' RACE reads with MiXCR. The sample records tens of thousands of distinct CDR3 sequences, approximately 9.7% being singletons. This TCR was recovered from an adult who was a healthcare worker with PCR-confirmed SARS-CoV-2 infection or an uninfected control (not recorded which). Sample: whole blood. The gene calls are TRBV12-3 or TRBV12-4 and TRBJ2-3, with TRBD2 matching over 8 bases. CDR3 sequence: CASRRGGLDTQYF. The CDR3 bases are TGTGCCAGCAGACGGGGGGGTTTAGATACGCAGTATTTT.